This is a list of T cell receptor beta chains from one sample in a study of cytomegalovirus exposure and HLA in healthy donors. Generated by immunoSEQ multiplex PCR, the TCRdb table keeps only in-frame clones and is missing some. The sample shows about 160,000 clones, approximately 78% of them seen only once. The sequencing input was PBMCs. The receptors were sampled from a woman under 30 in good health and CMV-seronegative. The CDR3 runs from the conserved cysteine through the conserved F or W. Fields, in order: clone size, V gene, CDR3 protein. Some rows have no size entry. The others give once, few or many, or a class for an expanded clone.

>once|TRBV2
CASMKGATEAFF
>NA|TRBV7-2
CASSLAGGPYEQYF
>NA|TRBV4-1
CASSQAPKLGGETQYF
>NA|TRBV5-1
CASSSRGGPYGYTF
>NA|TRBV10-3
CAISEGGRGGEKLFF
>NA|TRBV7-2
CASSYDRGTGYTF
>NA|TRBV5-1
CASSLVTTYEQYF
>NA|TRBV19
CASGGYDYDANTGELFF
>NA|TRBV19
CATVQGGADYGYTF
>NA|TRBV27
CASGRTGGLGETQYF
>NA|TRBV25-1
CASSLLQGDQETQYF
>NA|TRBV4-1
CASTPGVTNTGELFF
>once|TRBV7-6
CASSLVANEQFF
>NA|TRBV5-4
CASRSVAGAVSGANVLTF
>NA|TRBV5-1
CASRGVTYNEQFF
>NA|TRBV27
CASSPNTGTNQPQHF
>NA|TRBV12-5
CASGAGTANYGYTF
>NA|TRBV29-1
CRPGVSNQPQHF
>NA|TRBV2
CASSEVQGHSNQPQHF
>NA|TRBV18
CASSPWGESTEAFF
>NA|TRBV7-7
CASSLDRTYEQYF
>NA|TRBV28
CASSPWGREAFF
>NA|TRBV5-1
CASSLAGRHNEKLFF
>NA|TRBV19
CASADRANQPQHF
>NA|TRBV9
CASSVRSGRQYNEQFF
>NA|TRBV14
CASSQDRIAGSPNYEQYF
>NA|TRBV11-1
CASSKGQGANEQYF
>NA|TRBV28
CASSLVQPPSPNAEAFF
>NA|TRBV9
CASSVDPGLVAEAFF
>medium-sized|TRBV7-9
CASREDRSYNEQFF
>NA|TRBV18
CASSPPARGGGYTF
>NA|TRBV6-1
CASRQHNTGELFF
>NA|TRBV9
CASSQGVVWTEAFF
>NA|TRBV9
CASSVQPSPGTGVDTQYF
>NA|TRBV4-1
CASSQVFAVRGNEQFF
>NA|TRBV27
CASSSTYEQYF
>once|TRBV5-6
CASNIGTGGTEQYF
>NA|TRBV5-6
CASSLTGPDTQYF
>once|TRBV7-9
CASSGGTGNEKLFF
>NA|TRBV6-1
CASRESMTGYYEQYF
>NA|TRBV19
CASSAGTAWGYTF
>few|TRBV9
CASSVGATGGPLKRYEQYF
>NA|TRBV9
CASSVIGSDPDTQYF
>NA|TRBV28
CASSLRAGGSPLHF
>NA|TRBV15
CATSREKVDGETQYF
>NA|TRBV10-3
CAISERAGGRTNTEAFF